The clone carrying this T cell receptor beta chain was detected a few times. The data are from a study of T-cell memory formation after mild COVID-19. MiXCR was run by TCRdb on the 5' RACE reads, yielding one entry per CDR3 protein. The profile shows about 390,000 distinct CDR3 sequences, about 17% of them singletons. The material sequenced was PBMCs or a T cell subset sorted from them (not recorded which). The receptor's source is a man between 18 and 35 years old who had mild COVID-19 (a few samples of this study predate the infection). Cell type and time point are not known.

For the CDR3, the DNA is TGTGCCAGCAGCAACAGGGGGCCGACCGGGGAGCTGTTTTTT. This gives the protein CASSNRGPTGELFF. The V gene is TRBV7-8, the J gene TRBJ2-2; 9 bases map to TRBD1. V shed 5 bases and J 5 bases; nucleotides not matched to a gene: 3. Germline V gives CDR1 SGHVS, CDR2 FQNEAQ. The CDR3 contains 14 residues.